This T cell receptor beta chain was recorded in a study of T cell changes during pregnancy in multiple sclerosis. This CDR3 contains 15 residues. The germline V gene has CDR1 SGHRS and CDR2 YFSETQ. Trimming cost V 4 bases and J 6 bases; bases outside gene matches: 5. Clones were sequenced by immunoSEQ multiplex PCR, and TCRdb holds only the in-frame ones, with some missing. This table has roughly 100,000 clones, roughly 90% appearing once. The material sequenced was peripheral blood, taken after pregnancy. The clonotype was recovered from a female donor with multiple sclerosis, enrolled in a pregnancy study. The chain couples TRBV5-1 to TRBJ1-4; 11 bases map to TRBD1. DNA of the CDR3: TGCGCCAGCAGCAGCGGGACAGGGGGTTATGAAAAACTGTTTTTT. Its protein product is CASSSGTGGYEKLFF. Drawing the rest from reference TRBV5-1 and TRBJ1-4, the complete variable domain is KAGVTQTPRYLIKTRGQQVTLSCSPISGHRSVSWYQQTPGQGLQFLFEYFSETQRNKGNFPGRFSGRQFSNSRSEMNVSTLELGDSALYLCASSSGTGGYEKLFFGSGTQLSVL.